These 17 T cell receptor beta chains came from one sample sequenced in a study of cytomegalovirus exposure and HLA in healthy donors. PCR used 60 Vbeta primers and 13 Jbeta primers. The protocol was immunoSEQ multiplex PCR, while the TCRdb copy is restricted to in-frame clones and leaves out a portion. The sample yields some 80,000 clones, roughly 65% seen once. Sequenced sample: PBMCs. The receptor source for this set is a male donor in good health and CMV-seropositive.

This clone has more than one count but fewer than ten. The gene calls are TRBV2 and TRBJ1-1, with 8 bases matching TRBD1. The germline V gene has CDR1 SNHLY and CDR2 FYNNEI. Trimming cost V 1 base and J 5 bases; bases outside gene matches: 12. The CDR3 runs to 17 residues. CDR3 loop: CASSEGGRGPRSTEAFF. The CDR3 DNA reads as TGTGCCAGCAGTGAAGGGGGCAGGGGGCCTAGGTCAACTGAAGCTTTCTTT.

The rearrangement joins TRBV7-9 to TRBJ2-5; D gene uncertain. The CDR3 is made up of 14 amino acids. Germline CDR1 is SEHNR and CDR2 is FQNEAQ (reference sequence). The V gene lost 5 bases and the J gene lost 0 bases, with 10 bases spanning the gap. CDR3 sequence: CASSLTVYQETQYF. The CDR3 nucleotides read TGTGCCAGCAGCCTAACAGTTTACCAAGAGACCCAGTACTTC. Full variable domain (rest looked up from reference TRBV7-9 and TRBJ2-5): DTGVSQNPRHKITKRGQNVTFRCDPISEHNRLYWYRQTLGQGPEFLTYFQNEAQLEKSRLLSDRFSAERPKGSFSTLEIQRTEQGDSAMYLCASSLTVYQETQYFGPGTRLLVL.

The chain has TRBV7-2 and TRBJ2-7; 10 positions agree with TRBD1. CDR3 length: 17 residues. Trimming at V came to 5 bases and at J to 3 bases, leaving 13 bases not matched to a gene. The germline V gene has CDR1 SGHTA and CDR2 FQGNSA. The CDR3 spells CASSLTPGTGAHYEQYF. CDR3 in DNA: TGTGCCAGCAGCCTCACTCCAGGGACAGGGGCACACTACGAGCAGTACTTC.

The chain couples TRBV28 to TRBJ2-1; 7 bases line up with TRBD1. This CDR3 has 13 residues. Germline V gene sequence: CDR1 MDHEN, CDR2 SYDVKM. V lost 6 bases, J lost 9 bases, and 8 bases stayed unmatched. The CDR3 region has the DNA TGTGCCAGCAGGGACAGGAGGTTCGTTGAGCAGTTCTTC. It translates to CASRDRRFVEQFF.

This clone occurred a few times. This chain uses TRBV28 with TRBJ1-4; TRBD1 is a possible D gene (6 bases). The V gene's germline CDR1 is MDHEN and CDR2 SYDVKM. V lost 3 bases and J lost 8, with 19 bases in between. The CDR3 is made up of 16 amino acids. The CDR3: CASSLSGRGETEKLFF. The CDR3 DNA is TGTGCCAGCAGTTTGAGCGGGAGGGGGGAAACGGAAAAACTGTTTTTT.

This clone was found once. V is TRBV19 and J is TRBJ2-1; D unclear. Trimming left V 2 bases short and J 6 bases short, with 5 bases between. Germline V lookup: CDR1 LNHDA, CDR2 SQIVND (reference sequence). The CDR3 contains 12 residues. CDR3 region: CASSIWPNEQFF. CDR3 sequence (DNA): TGTGCCAGTAGTATATGGCCCAATGAGCAGTTCTTC.

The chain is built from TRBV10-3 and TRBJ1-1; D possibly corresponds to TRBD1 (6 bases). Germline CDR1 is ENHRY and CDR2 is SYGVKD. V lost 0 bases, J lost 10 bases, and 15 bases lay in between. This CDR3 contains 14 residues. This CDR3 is CAISESRDTGRAFF. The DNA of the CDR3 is TGTGCCATCAGTGAGTCCCGGGATACAGGGAGAGCTTTCTTT.

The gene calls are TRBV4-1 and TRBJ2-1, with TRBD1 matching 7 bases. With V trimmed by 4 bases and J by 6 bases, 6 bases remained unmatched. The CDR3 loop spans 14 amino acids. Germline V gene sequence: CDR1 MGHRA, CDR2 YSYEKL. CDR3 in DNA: TGCGCCAGCAGCCCGCGACAGGGTACCAATGAGCAGTTCTTC. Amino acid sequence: CASSPRQGTNEQFF.

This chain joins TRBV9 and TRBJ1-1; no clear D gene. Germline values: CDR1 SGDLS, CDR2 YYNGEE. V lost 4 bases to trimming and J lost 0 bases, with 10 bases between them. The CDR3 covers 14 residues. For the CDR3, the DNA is TGTGCCAGCAGCCCTGAGGGCCTGAACACTGAAGCTTTCTTT. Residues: CASSPEGLNTEAFF.

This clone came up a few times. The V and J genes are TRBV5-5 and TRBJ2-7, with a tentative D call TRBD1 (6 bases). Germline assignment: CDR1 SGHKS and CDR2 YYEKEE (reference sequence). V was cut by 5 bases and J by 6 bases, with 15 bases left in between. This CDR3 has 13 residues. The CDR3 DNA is TGTGCCAGCAGTCCCGACAGGCCAGTCGAGCAGTACTTC. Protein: CASSPDRPVEQYF.

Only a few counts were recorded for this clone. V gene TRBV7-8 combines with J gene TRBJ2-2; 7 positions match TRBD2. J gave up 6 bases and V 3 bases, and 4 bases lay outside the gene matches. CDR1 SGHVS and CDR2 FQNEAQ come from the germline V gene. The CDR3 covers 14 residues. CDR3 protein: CASSFTSEAGELFF. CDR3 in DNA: TGTGCCAGCAGCTTCACTAGCGAGGCCGGGGAGCTGTTTTTT. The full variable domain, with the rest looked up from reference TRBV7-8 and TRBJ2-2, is GAGVSQSPRYKVAKRGQDVALRCDPISGHVSLFWYQQALGQGPEFLTYFQNEAQLDKSGLPSDRFFAERPEGSVSTLKIQRTQQEDSAVYLCASSFTSEAGELFFGEGSRLTVL.

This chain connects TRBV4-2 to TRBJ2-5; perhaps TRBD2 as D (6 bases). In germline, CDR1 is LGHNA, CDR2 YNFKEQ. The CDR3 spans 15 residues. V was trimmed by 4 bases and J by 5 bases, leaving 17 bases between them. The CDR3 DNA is TGTGCCAGCAGCCGGCGGGGCAGTAATCGGGAGACCCAGTACTTC. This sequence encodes CASSRRGSNRETQYF.

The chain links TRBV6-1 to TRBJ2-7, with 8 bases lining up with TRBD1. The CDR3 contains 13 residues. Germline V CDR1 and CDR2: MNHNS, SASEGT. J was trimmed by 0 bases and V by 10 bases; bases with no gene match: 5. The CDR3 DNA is TGTGCCACGGACAGGGTGAGCTCCTACGAGCAGTACTTC. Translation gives CATDRVSSYEQYF.

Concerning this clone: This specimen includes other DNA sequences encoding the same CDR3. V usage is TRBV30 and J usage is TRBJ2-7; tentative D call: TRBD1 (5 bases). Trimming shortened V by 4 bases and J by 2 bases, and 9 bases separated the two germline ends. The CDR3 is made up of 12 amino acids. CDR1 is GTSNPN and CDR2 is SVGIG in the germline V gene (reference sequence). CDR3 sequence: CAWKQGTYEQYF. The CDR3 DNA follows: TGTGCCTGGAAGCAGGGCACCTACGAGCAGTACTTC.

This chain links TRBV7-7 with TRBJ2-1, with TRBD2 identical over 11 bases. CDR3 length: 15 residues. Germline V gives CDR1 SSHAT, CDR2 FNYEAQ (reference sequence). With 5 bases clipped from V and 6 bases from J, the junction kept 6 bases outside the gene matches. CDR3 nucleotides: TGTGCCAGCAGCGCGGGACTAGCGGCTTTCAATGAGCAGTTCTTC. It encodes CASSAGLAAFNEQFF. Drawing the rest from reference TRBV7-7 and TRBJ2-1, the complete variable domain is GAGVSQSPRYKVTKRGQDVTLRCDPISSHATLYWYQQALGQGPEFLTYFNYEAQPDKSGLPSDRFSAERPEGSISTLTIQRTEQRDSAMYRCASSAGLAAFNEQFFGPGTRLTVL.

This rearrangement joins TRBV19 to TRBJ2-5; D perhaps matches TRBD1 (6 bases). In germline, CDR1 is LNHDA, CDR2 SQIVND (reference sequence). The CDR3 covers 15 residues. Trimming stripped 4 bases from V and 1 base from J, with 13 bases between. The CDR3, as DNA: TGTGCCAGTAGTAGGGGGACACAACGCCAAGAGACCCAGTACTTC. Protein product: CASSRGTQRQETQYF.

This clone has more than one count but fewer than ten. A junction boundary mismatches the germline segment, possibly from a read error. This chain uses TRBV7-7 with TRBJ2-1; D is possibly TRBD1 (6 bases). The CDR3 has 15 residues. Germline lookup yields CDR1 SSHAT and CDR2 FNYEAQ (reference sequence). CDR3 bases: TGTGCTAGCAGCTCTGGTAGGGGGTCTAACAATGAGCAGTTCTTC. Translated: CASSSGRGSNNEQFF.